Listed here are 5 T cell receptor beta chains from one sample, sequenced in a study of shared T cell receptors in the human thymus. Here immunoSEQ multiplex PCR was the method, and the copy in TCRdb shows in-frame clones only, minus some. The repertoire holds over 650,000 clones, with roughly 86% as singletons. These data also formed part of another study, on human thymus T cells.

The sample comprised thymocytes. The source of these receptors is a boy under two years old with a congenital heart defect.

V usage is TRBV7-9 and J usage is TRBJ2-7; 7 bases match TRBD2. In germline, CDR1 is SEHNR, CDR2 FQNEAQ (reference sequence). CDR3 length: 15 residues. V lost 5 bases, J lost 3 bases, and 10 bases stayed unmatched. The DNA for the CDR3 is TGTGCCAGCAGCCCTGGGGTGGGCGGGAGCTACGAGCAGTACTTC. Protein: CASSPGVGGSYEQYF.

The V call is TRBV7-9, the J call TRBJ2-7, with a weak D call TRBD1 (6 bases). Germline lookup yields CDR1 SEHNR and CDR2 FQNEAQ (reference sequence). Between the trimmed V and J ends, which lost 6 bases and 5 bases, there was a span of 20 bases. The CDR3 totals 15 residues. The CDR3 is CASRPTGHQGNEQYF. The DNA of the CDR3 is TGTGCCAGCAGGCCAACAGGTCACCAGGGGAACGAGCAGTACTTC.

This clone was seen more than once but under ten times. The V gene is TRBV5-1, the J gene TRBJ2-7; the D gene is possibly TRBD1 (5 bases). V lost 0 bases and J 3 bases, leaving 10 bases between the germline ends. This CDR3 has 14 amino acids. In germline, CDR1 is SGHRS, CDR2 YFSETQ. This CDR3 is CASSLGGRNYEQYF. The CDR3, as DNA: TGCGCCAGCAGCTTGGGGGGCAGAAACTACGAGCAGTACTTC.

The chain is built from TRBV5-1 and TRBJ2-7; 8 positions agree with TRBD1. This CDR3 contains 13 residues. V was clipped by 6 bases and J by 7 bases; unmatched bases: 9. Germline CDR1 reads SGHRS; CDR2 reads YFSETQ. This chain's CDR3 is CASKRQGSREQYF. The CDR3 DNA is TGCGCCAGCAAACGACAGGGGTCGAGGGAGCAGTACTTC.

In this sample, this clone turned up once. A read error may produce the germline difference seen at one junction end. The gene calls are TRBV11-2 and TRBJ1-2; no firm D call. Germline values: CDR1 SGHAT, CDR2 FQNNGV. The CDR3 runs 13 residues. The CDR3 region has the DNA TGTGCCAGCAGCTCCTGGAGTAACAATGGCTACACCTTC. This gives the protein CASSSWSNNGYTF.